A selection of T cell receptor beta chains follows, all from one sample in a study of beta chain features in type 1 diabetes. Method: immunoSEQ multiplex PCR; TCRdb's copy keeps in-frame clones and lacks some. Of about 650,000 clones listed, under 15% were seen once; the top ten hold around 0.12%. Material: naive CD4+ T cells from blood. Source of these receptors: a man aged 25 to 40 with type 1 diabetes. Each CDR3 is given with its conserved first and last residue. A D gene is named only where the DNA matches it firmly. Some rows have no size entry. The others give once, few or many, or a class for an expanded clone.

TRBJ2-7	few	TRBV30	NA	TGTGCCTGGAGTGTATTTAAATGGGAACAGGGGAGGGGAGTTGGGGCCTACGAGCAGTACTTC	CAWSVFKWEQGRGVGAYEQYF
TRBJ2-5	NA	TRBV10-3	TRBD1	TGTGCCATCAGCGCTGGGACAGCTCAAGAGACCCAGTACTTC	CAISAGTAQETQYF
TRBJ1-2	NA	TRBV5-6	TRBD1	TGTGCCAGCAGCTGGGAACGACAGGGGGCGAGCGGCTACACCTTC	CASSWERQGASGYTF
TRBJ2-1	NA	TRBV11-2	NA	TGTGCCAGCAGCTTAGATGGCCCAAACTACAATGAGCAGTTCTTC	CASSLDGPNYNEQFF
TRBJ2-5	NA	TRBV9	NA	TGTGCCAGCAGCGCCGACCAAGAGACCCAGTACTTC	CASSADQETQYF
TRBJ1-3	few	TRBV27	NA	TGTGCCAGAGCCTCGGACAGAAGCTCTGGAAACACCATATATTTT	CARASDRSSGNTIYF
TRBJ2-2	few	TRBV7-2	NA	TGTGCCAGCAGCTTAGGCAGGGAGCTGTTTTTT	CASSLGRELFF
TRBJ2-3	few	TRBV10-3	TRBD2	TGTGCCATCAGTGACCAGCGGGGGAGGACAGATACGCAGTATTTT	CAISDQRGRTDTQYF
TRBJ2-5	few	TRBV9	NA	TGTGCCAGCAGCGTAGGAACCCAGTACTTC	CASSVGTQYF
TRBJ1-2	NA	TRBV5-1	NA	TGCGCCAGCTACTCAGGGGATTCGGGCTATGGCTACACCTTC	CASYSGDSGYGYTF
TRBJ1-1	NA	TRBV9	NA	TGTGCCAGCAGCGTCAACATTCGGGAAAGAGCTTTCTTT	CASSVNIRERAFF
TRBJ1-2	few	TRBV11-2	NA	TGTGCCAGCAGCCATCCGTTCGGGGGGGACTATGGCTACACCTTC	CASSHPFGGDYGYTF
TRBJ1-2	few	TRBV6-5	NA	TGTGCCAGCACCCAGTCCGGGTCGAACTATGGCTACACCTTC	CASTQSGSNYGYTF
TRBJ2-5	few	TRBV12-5	TRBD1	TGTGCTAGTGGTGGGGGACAGGGGGTAGAGACCCAGTACTTC	CASGGGQGVETQYF
TRBJ2-7	NA	TRBV6-5	NA	TGTGCCAGCAGTCCATTAAGGGCCCGGGACGAGCAGTACTTC	CASSPLRARDEQYF
TRBJ2-2	NA	TRBV7-9	NA	TGTGCCAGCAGCGTTCCGAGAGGGGCGGGCACCGGGGAGCTGTTTTTT	CASSVPRGAGTGELFF
TRBJ2-3	few	TRBV14	NA	TGTGCCAGCAGCCAAGATCTGGGTACGGCTTTCTCAGATACGCAGTATTTT	CASSQDLGTAFSDTQYF
TRBJ2-2	few	TRBV7-7	TRBD2	TGTGCCAGCAGCTTAGTGTCGGCTAGCGGGGTCGGGGAGCTGTTTTTT	CASSLVSASGVGELFF
TRBJ1-2	few	TRBV28	TRBD1	TGTGCCAGCAGCCGGGACAGCTATGGCTACACCTTC	CASSRDSYGYTF
TRBJ2-2	NA	TRBV30	NA	TGTGCCTGGAGTGTAAACCAGGGCATCCCCGGGGAGCTGTTTTTT	CAWSVNQGIPGELFF
TRBJ2-2	few	TRBV15	NA	TGTGCCACCAGCAGAGATCTGGTAACTCCGACCGGGGAGCTGTTTTTT	CATSRDLVTPTGELFF
TRBJ1-3	many	TRBV5-5	NA	TGTGCCAGCAGCATACAATGGGGGAACGGAAACACCATATATTTT	CASSIQWGNGNTIYF
TRBJ2-3	NA	TRBV11-3	TRBD1	TGTGCCAGCAGCCCTGGACAGGGACGCACAGATACGCAGTATTTT	CASSPGQGRTDTQYF
TRBJ2-1	few	TRBV5-1	TRBD2	TGCGCCAGCAGCTTGGAACCCGGGGGGGCCCCCTACAATGAGCAGTTCTTC	CASSLEPGGAPYNEQFF
TRBJ1-5	few	TRBV7-2	NA	TGTGCCAGCAGCTTGGGCTCGAGGATCAATCAGCCCCAGCATTTT	CASSLGSRINQPQHF